The present T cell receptor (beta chain) was sequenced within a study of response to subunit inactivated influenza vaccine. TCRdb used MiXCR to reprocess the RT-PCR reads, holding one entry per CDR3 protein. The sample includes fewer than 650,000 distinct CDR3 sequences, over 10% of them seen just once. Germline V gene sequence: CDR1 SEHNR, CDR2 FQNEAQ (reference sequence). V was clipped by 5 bases and J by 8 bases, with 15 bases between them. This CDR3 has 14 amino acids. This clonotype was seen a handful of times. Its target is not known. The study's findings and limits: A suggestion made by the authors is that each seasonal influenza vaccination recruits few new T cells.

The chain couples TRBV7-9 to TRBJ1-4; D possibly corresponds to TRBD1 (5 bases). The sample was PBMCs from blood, taken roughly 48 days after vaccination. The receptor was derived from a man between 50 and 59 years old who received an inactivated influenza vaccine. CDR3 sequence: CASSQGGLREKLFF. The CDR3 DNA reads TGTGCCAGCAGCCAGGGAGGGCTTCGGGAAAAACTGTTTTTT.